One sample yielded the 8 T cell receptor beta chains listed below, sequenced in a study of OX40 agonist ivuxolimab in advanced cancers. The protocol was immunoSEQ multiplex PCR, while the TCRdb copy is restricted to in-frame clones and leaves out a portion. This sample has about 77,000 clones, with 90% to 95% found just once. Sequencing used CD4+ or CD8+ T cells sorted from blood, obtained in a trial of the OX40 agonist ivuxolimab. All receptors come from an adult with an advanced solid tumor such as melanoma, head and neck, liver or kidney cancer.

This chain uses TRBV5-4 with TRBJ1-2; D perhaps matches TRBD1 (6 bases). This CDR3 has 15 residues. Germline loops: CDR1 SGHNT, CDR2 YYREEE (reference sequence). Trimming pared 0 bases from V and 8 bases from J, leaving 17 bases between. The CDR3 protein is CASSLAPGASDGYTF. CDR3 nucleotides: TGTGCCAGCAGCTTGGCCCCGGGGGCGTCCGACGGCTACACCTTC.

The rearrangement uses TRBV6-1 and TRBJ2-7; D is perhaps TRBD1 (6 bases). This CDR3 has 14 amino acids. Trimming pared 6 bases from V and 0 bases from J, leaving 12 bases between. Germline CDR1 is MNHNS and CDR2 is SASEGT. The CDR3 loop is CASSFDRSSYEQYF. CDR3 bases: TGTGCCAGCAGCTTCGACAGGTCCTCCTACGAGCAGTACTTC.

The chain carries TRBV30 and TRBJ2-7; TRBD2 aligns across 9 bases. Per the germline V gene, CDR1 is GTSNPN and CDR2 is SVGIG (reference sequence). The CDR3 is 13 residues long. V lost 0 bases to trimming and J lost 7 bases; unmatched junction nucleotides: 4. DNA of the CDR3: TGTGCCTGGAGTGTAGTACTAGCGGGTGAGCAGTACTTC. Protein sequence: CAWSVVLAGEQYF.

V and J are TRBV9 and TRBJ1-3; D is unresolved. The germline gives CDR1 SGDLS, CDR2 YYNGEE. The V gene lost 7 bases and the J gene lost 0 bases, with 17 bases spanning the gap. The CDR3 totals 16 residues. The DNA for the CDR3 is TGTGCCAGCGCAAAGACCGTTATCAGCTCTGGAAACACCATATATTTT. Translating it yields CASAKTVISSGNTIYF.

CDR3 sequence reads: CASSTGTAENNEKLFF. CDR3 nucleotides: TGCGCCAGCAGCACAGGGACGGCAGAAAATAATGAAAAACTGTTTTTT. V and J are TRBV5-1 and TRBJ1-4, with D perhaps TRBD1 (6 bases). The germline V and J ends were trimmed by 4 bases and 4 bases, with 17 bases remaining between them. CDR3 length: 16 amino acids. Germline loops: CDR1 SGHRS, CDR2 YFSETQ.

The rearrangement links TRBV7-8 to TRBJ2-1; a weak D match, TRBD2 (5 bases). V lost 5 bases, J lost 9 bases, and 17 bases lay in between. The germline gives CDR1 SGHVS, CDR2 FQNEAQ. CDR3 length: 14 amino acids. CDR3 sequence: CASSATRERSEQFF. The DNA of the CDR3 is TGTGCCAGCAGCGCGACAAGAGAGCGGAGTGAGCAGTTCTTC.

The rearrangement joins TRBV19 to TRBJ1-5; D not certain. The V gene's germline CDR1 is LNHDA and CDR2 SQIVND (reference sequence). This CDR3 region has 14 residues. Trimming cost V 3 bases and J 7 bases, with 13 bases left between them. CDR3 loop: CASSIGNGGQPQHF. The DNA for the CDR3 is TGTGCCAGTAGTATCGGAAACGGTGGCCAGCCCCAGCATTTT.

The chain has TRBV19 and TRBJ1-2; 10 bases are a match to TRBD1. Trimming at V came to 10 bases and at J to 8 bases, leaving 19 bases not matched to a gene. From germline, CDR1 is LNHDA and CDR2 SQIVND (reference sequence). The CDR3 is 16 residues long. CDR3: CATQGDRGLPGNGYTF. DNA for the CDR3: TGTGCCACCCAAGGGGACAGGGGTTTGCCAGGTAACGGCTACACCTTC.